This entry lists 32 T cell receptor beta chains sequenced from one sample in a study of OX40 agonist ivuxolimab in advanced cancers. The assay was immunoSEQ multiplex PCR, and TCRdb's table has in-frame clones only and misses some. The data hold about 34,000 clones, with 85% to 95% observed a single time. This specimen consisted of CD4+ or CD8+ T cells sorted from blood, obtained in a trial of the OX40 agonist ivuxolimab. Receptors originate from an adult with an advanced solid tumor such as melanoma, head and neck, liver or kidney cancer.

This chain uses TRBV7-8 with TRBJ1-1; TRBD1 is a possible D gene (5 bases). Germline V CDR1 and CDR2: SGHVS, FQNEAQ. The CDR3 is 13 residues long. V was clipped by 5 bases and J by 3 bases, with 10 bases between them. CDR3 coding DNA: TGTGCCAGCAGCGTGTCCAGGGACACTGAAGCTTTCTTT. Translated: CASSVSRDTEAFF.

In this sample, this clone turned up once. The chain uses TRBV5-6 and TRBJ1-2; the D gene is possibly TRBD1 (6 bases). The CDR3 covers 15 residues. V was clipped by 0 bases and J by 2 bases, with 11 bases between them. Germline CDR1 and CDR2: SGHDT and YYEEEE. CDR3 DNA: TGTGCCAGCAGCTTGGACCCGGGGGCGAACTATGGCTACACCTTC. It codes for CASSLDPGANYGYTF. Supplemented by reference TRBV5-6 and TRBJ1-2, the full variable domain reads DAGVTQSPTHLIKTRGQQVTLRCSPKSGHDTVSWYQQALGQGPQFIFQYYEEEERQRGNFPDRFSGHQFPNYSSELNVNALLLGDSALYLCASSLDPGANYGYTFGSGTRLTVV.

J is TRBJ2-3 and V is TRBV29-1; 8 nucleotides line up with TRBD2. The CDR3 runs to 13 residues. Trimming cost V 6 bases and J 6 bases; bases outside gene matches: 8. Germline V gives CDR1 SQVTM, CDR2 ANQGSEA. DNA for the CDR3: TGCAGCGTCAGTTTATCGGGGGGGGATACGCAGTATTTT. It yields the protein CSVSLSGGDTQYF.

V is TRBV5-4 and J is TRBJ1-2; D is unclear. Germline loops: CDR1 SGHNT, CDR2 YYREEE (reference sequence). The germline V and J ends were trimmed by 0 bases and 4 bases, with 4 bases remaining between them. CDR3 length equals 12 residues. Written as DNA, the CDR3 is TGTGCCAGCAGCTTGGGGGCCTATGGCTACACCTTC. Protein sequence: CASSLGAYGYTF. The full variable domain, with the rest looked up from reference TRBV5-4 and TRBJ1-2, is ETGVTQSPTHLIKTRGQQVTLRCSSQSGHNTVSWYQQALGQGPQFIFQYYREEENGRGNFPPRFSGLQFPNYSSELNVNALELDDSALYLCASSLGAYGYTFGSGTRLTVV.

V usage is TRBV29-1 and J usage is TRBJ1-4, with 8 bases lining up with TRBD1. Germline CDR1 and CDR2: SQVTM and ANQGSEA. The V gene end was trimmed by 7 bases and the J gene end by 8 bases; junction bases not matched to a gene: 9. This CDR3 region has 13 residues. This CDR3 reads CSALGQGGEKLFF. CDR3 coding DNA: TGCAGCGCACTAGGACAGGGTGGGGAAAAACTGTTTTTT.

The chain links TRBV10-3 to TRBJ1-3, with no clear D. CDR3 size: 17 residues. V lost 0 bases, J lost 0 bases, and 12 bases lay in between. The V gene's germline CDR1 is ENHRY and CDR2 SYGVKD. The CDR3 DNA sequence: TGTGCCATCAGTGAGTCGGGCGGGGAGAGCTCTGGAAACACCATATATTTT. Translated: CAISESGGESSGNTIYF.

Turning to this clone: At one end the junction does not follow the germline gene, possibly because of a read error. The sample holds other DNA sequences that translate to the same CDR3. As DNA, the CDR3 is TGCGCCAGCAGTTTATCCCCAGGGTTTGGCTACGAGCAGTACTTC. It codes for CASSLSPGFGYEQYF. V gene TRBV28 combines with J gene TRBJ2-7, with D maybe TRBD1 (5 bases). The germline CDR1 and CDR2 sequences are MDHEN and SYDVKM. This CDR3 has 15 residues.

The chain links TRBV10-1 to TRBJ1-4, with TRBD1 matching 10 bases. Looked up from germline, CDR1 is WNHNN and CDR2 is SYGVQD (reference sequence). This CDR3 has 14 residues. The V gene end was trimmed by 6 bases and the J gene end by 8 bases; junction bases not matched to a gene: 6. The CDR3 region has the DNA TGCGCCAGCAGAGGGACAGGGGTAAAAGAAAAACTGTTTTTT. Protein: CASRGTGVKEKLFF.

This chain joins TRBV5-8 and TRBJ2-7; 8 bases agree with TRBD1. Germline loops: CDR1 SGHTS, CDR2 YDEGEE. This CDR3 region has 15 residues. Germline trimming cut 1 base from V and 4 bases from J; bases unmatched to any gene: 7. DNA for the CDR3: TGTGCCAGCAGCTTGCGTGGGACAGGTGTTTACGAGCAGTACTTC. This gives the protein CASSLRGTGVYEQYF.

Remarks on this clone: Other DNA variants within this sample encode the same CDR3. The chain is built from TRBV11-2 and TRBJ2-5; TRBD1 is a possible D gene (6 bases). Germline CDR1 SGHAT, CDR2 FQNNGV. The V gene lost 1 base and the J gene lost 2 bases, with 11 bases spanning the gap. The CDR3 loop spans 15 amino acids. Written as DNA, the CDR3 is TGTGCCAGCAGCTTAGGGCAGGGGCGTCAAGAGACCCAGTACTTC. It codes for CASSLGQGRQETQYF.

The chain carries TRBV11-2 and TRBJ1-4; D is ambiguous. Trimming stripped 2 bases from V and 2 bases from J, with 9 bases between. CDR1 SGHAT and CDR2 FQNNGV come from the germline V gene. CDR3 length: 15 amino acids. The CDR3: CASSLSGLTNEKLFF. CDR3 DNA sequence: TGTGCCAGCAGCTTAAGCGGCCTCACTAATGAAAAACTGTTTTTT.

The V gene is TRBV11-2, the J gene TRBJ2-7; D not resolved. Germline CDR1 and CDR2: SGHAT and FQNNGV. V lost 4 bases to trimming and J lost 4 bases, with 5 bases between them. The CDR3 totals 11 residues. The CDR3 DNA reads as TGTGCCAGCAGCTCAGCTTACGAGCAGTACTTC. Translating gives CASSSAYEQYF.

This chain uses TRBV28 with TRBJ2-1; 11 bases line up with TRBD1. The CDR3 has 16 amino acids. Germline V gene sequence: CDR1 MDHEN, CDR2 SYDVKM. V lost 5 bases, J lost 1 base, and 4 bases stayed unmatched. The CDR3 loop is CASSTDRGPSYNEQFF. CDR3 DNA sequence: TGTGCCAGCAGTACGGACAGGGGGCCGTCCTACAATGAGCAGTTCTTC.

The chain links TRBV5-1 to TRBJ2-1, with 11 nucleotides matching TRBD2. The CDR3 runs to 15 residues. The junction had 4 bases not matched to a gene; V was cut back by 0 bases and J by 8 bases. Germline values: CDR1 SGHRS, CDR2 YFSETQ. The CDR3 spells CASSLVLAGAHEQFF. CDR3 in DNA: TGCGCCAGCAGCTTGGTACTAGCGGGAGCCCATGAGCAGTTCTTC.

This clone appeared a single time. V and J are TRBV2 and TRBJ1-2; D is unclear. CDR3 length equals 14 residues. Trimming removed 7 bases from V and 3 bases from J, with 15 bases in between. Germline V gives CDR1 SNHLY, CDR2 FYNNEI. CDR3 in amino acids: CASIRALGYYGYTF. The CDR3 bases are TGTGCCAGCATTCGGGCCCTCGGGTACTATGGCTACACCTTC.

Here the CDR3 DNA reads TGCGCCAGCAGCCAAGAGCTAGGGGGGCCGGGCACCGGGGAGCTGTTTTTT. This encodes CASSQELGGPGTGELFF. This chain joins TRBV4-3 and TRBJ2-2; tentatively, D is TRBD1 or TRBD2 (6 bases each). The V gene's germline CDR1 is LGHNA and CDR2 YSLEER. Trimming stripped 0 bases from V and 4 bases from J, with 15 bases between. This CDR3 spans 17 amino acids.

The chain has TRBV6-1 and TRBJ1-5, with D unclear. Trimming cost V 3 bases and J 6 bases, with 12 bases left between them. CDR1 is MNHNS, CDR2 SASEGT, per germline. The CDR3 runs to 14 residues. The CDR3 DNA reads as TGTGCCAGCAGTGAGGGATCCGGCGTTCAGCCCCAGCATTTT. This gives the protein CASSEGSGVQPQHF.

V and J are TRBV5-5 and TRBJ1-2; 8 bases line up with TRBD1. Germline V CDR1 and CDR2: SGHKS, YYEKEE (reference sequence). V trimming: 4 bases; J trimming: 5 bases; junction bases outside the gene matches: 7. The CDR3 has 14 amino acids. The CDR3 DNA reads TGTGCCAGCAGCAGTACAGACAGGGGTTATGGCTACACCTTC. Encoded protein: CASSSTDRGYGYTF. The full variable domain, with the rest looked up from reference TRBV5-5 and TRBJ1-2, is DAGVTQSPTHLIKTRGQQVTLRCSPISGHKSVSWYQQVLGQGPQFIFQYYEKEERGRGNFPDRFSARQFPNYSSELNVNALLLGDSALYLCASSSTDRGYGYTFGSGTRLTVV.

The chain joins TRBV7-2 to TRBJ2-3; D is ambiguous. CDR3 length equals 14 residues. Trimming removed 5 bases at V and 3 bases at J, with 12 bases between. Looked up from germline, CDR1 is SGHTA and CDR2 is FQGNSA. CDR3 residues: CASSPRPSTDTQYF. The CDR3 region has the DNA TGTGCCAGCAGCCCCCGCCCCAGTACAGATACGCAGTATTTT.

This chain joins TRBV25-1 and TRBJ1-2, with no clear D. V was clipped by 0 bases and J by 3 bases, with 5 bases between them. The CDR3 runs 13 residues. Per germline, CDR1 MGHDK and CDR2 SYGVNS. For the CDR3, the DNA is TGTGCCAGCAGTGAATATGGAGACTATGGCTACACCTTC. This sequence encodes CASSEYGDYGYTF.

The chain is built from TRBV9 and TRBJ1-5, with D unresolved. Germline V lookup: CDR1 SGDLS, CDR2 YYNGEE. The CDR3 length is 13 residues. Between the trimmed V and J ends, which lost 0 bases and 4 bases, there was a span of 5 bases. DNA for the CDR3: TGTGCCAGCAGCGTAGACTTAAATCAGCCCCAGCATTTT. Translation: CASSVDLNQPQHF. The full variable domain, rest sourced from reference TRBV9 and TRBJ1-5, is DSGVTQTPKHLITATGQRVTLRCSPRSGDLSVYWYQQSLDQGLQFLIQYYNGEERAKGNILERFSAQQFPDLHSELNLSSLELGDSALYFCASSVDLNQPQHFGDGTRLSIL.

The rearrangement links TRBV27 to TRBJ1-6, with 8 bases fitting TRBD1. The J segment lost 10 bases and the V segment lost 3 bases, leaving 5 bases of the junction unmatched. This CDR3 has 14 residues. Germline assignment: CDR1 MNHEY and CDR2 SMNVEV (reference sequence). The CDR3 DNA follows: TGTGCCAGCAGTTTCACAGGGGGATCCTCACCCCTCCACTTT. Residues: CASSFTGGSSPLHF.

The rearrangement uses TRBV2 and TRBJ2-2, with a possible D match to TRBD2 (6 bases). Per germline, CDR1 SNHLY and CDR2 FYNNEI. The V and J ends lost 6 bases and 2 bases respectively, with 13 bases between them. CDR3 length equals 15 residues. As DNA, the CDR3 is TGTGCCAGCAGGGAGGGGACTTTTAACACCGGGGAGCTGTTTTTT. This gives the protein CASREGTFNTGELFF.

The rearrangement links TRBV2 to TRBJ1-2, with D maybe TRBD1 (6 bases). This CDR3 spans 13 amino acids. Germline V lookup: CDR1 SNHLY, CDR2 FYNNEI. Trimming left V 3 bases short and J 3 bases short, with 8 bases between. CDR3 DNA sequence: TGTGCCAGCAGTGAGAGGGGGGACTATGGCTACACCTTC. It translates to CASSERGDYGYTF.

This clone showed up just a few times. The chain is built from TRBV5-1 and TRBJ1-1; 7 bases are shared with TRBD1. Germline V gene data show CDR1 as SGHRS and CDR2 as YFSETQ. Trimming removed 5 bases from V and 1 base from J; junction bases left unmatched: 5. This CDR3 is built from 14 residues. As DNA, the CDR3 is TGCGCCAGCAGGACCGGGACAGCGAACACTGAAGCTTTCTTT. The encoded protein is CASRTGTANTEAFF. Full variable domain (rest looked up from reference TRBV5-1 and TRBJ1-1): KAGVTQTPRYLIKTRGQQVTLSCSPISGHRSVSWYQQTPGQGLQFLFEYFSETQRNKGNFPGRFSGRQFSNSRSEMNVSTLELGDSALYLCASRTGTANTEAFFGQGTRLTVV.

The chain uses TRBV30 and TRBJ2-7; perhaps D is TRBD1 or TRBD2 (5 bases each). CDR3 length: 13 residues. V shed 3 bases and J shed 5 bases, with 14 bases lying between them. The V gene's germline CDR1 is GTSNPN and CDR2 SVGIG (reference sequence). In nucleotides, the CDR3 is TGTGCCTGGAGACGAGGGACGGTTAACGAGCAGTACTTC. This gives the protein CAWRRGTVNEQYF. The entire variable domain, with the rest obtained from reference TRBV30 and TRBJ2-7, is as follows: SQTIHQWPATLVQPVGSPLSLECTVEGTSNPNLYWYRQAAGRGLQLLFYSVGIGQISSEVPQNLSASRPQDRQFILSSKKLLLSDSGFYLCAWRRGTVNEQYFGPGTRLTVT.

V gene TRBV15 combines with J gene TRBJ1-2, with D unresolved. CDR1 is LNHNV, CDR2 YYDKDF, per germline (reference sequence). V lost 5 bases, J lost 2 bases, and 6 bases lay in between. The CDR3 is made up of 12 amino acids. In DNA form, the CDR3 reads TGTGCCACCAGCTTACAGAACTATGGCTACACCTTC. Its translation is CATSLQNYGYTF.

The V call is TRBV6-5, the J call TRBJ2-3; D is undetermined. CDR3 length: 13 residues. Germline CDR1 and CDR2: MNHEY and SVGAGI. The V gene lost 10 bases and the J gene lost 0 bases, with 11 bases spanning the gap. This chain's CDR3 is CATRTVSTDTQYF. The CDR3 nucleotides are TGTGCCACCCGGACGGTGAGCACAGATACGCAGTATTTT.

The rearrangement links TRBV28 to TRBJ1-2; no clear D gene. This CDR3 has 13 residues. Germline lookup yields CDR1 MDHEN and CDR2 SYDVKM. Trimming removed 4 bases from V and 5 bases from J, with 11 bases in between. The CDR3 DNA is TGTGCCAGCAGTTCCGGAGCAGCTTATGGCTACACCTTC. Protein sequence: CASSSGAAYGYTF.

The rearrangement uses TRBV7-8 and TRBJ1-6, with 10 bases that match TRBD1. Germline CDR1 reads SGHVS; CDR2 reads FQNEAQ. The CDR3 totals 15 residues. Unmatched junction bases numbered 6, after V lost 3 bases and J lost 10 bases. This chain's CDR3 is CASSFRQGAGSPLHF. The CDR3 coding sequence is TGTGCCAGCAGCTTTCGACAGGGGGCAGGATCACCCCTCCACTTT.

V usage is TRBV11-2 and J usage is TRBJ2-1; 8 bases agree with TRBD1. This CDR3 is built from 18 residues. J lost 5 bases, V lost 2 bases, and 14 bases had no gene match. Germline CDR1 reads SGHAT; CDR2 reads FQNNGV. CDR3 bases: TGTGCCAGCAGCTTACGAGGAGGTGTATGGACAGGGCACAATGAGCAGTTCTTC. Its translation is CASSLRGGVWTGHNEQFF.

This chain joins TRBV28 and TRBJ1-2, with a weak D call TRBD1 (5 bases). CDR1 is MDHEN and CDR2 is SYDVKM in the germline V gene. Trimming shortened V by 3 bases and J by 1 base, and 9 bases separated the two germline ends. The CDR3 consists of 14 residues. The CDR3 region has the DNA TGTGCCAGCAGTTTTAGACAGATTAACTATGGCTACACCTTC. Translated, it gives CASSFRQINYGYTF.